This note documents a single TCR beta chain sequence. The sample comes from a study of blood T cell repertoires in COVID-19. On the study more broadly: Sites across the United States, Italy and Spain contributed samples from acute and convalescent COVID-19.

Patients from Seattle were sampled longitudinally, starting during active infection. In the authors' methods: Cell counts per sample came from amplifying reference gene primers. Generated by immunoSEQ multiplex PCR, the TCRdb table keeps only in-frame clones and is missing some. That table is the source of V, J and clone size, and D and trimming were worked out from the DNA. Among more than 350,000 clones listed, 80% to 90% were seen once. V shed 4 bases and J shed 5 bases, with 13 bases lying between them. Germline CDR1 reads SGHRS; CDR2 reads YFSETQ. This CDR3 has 13 residues. The chain links TRBV5-1 to TRBJ2-7, with D tentatively TRBD1 (6 bases). This clonotype originated in a woman between 25 and 40 years old with COVID-19, enrolled during active disease. Sequencing was carried out using peripheral blood. CDR3 DNA: TGCGCCAGCAGCACACTAAACAGGGACGAGCAGTACTTC. It yields the protein CASSTLNRDEQYF.